One T cell receptor beta chain is described in this entry. As yet, its antigen is unknown. Mismatch repair deficiency was confirmed in all patients, by PCR or immunohistochemistry. The sample is drawn from a study of PD-1 blockade in mismatch repair-deficient tumors. Study-wide context: Enrolled about 2012-2016, patients had progressing, pretreated mismatch repair-deficient cancers of approximately 13 types. Findings and caveats of the study: Tumor-resident clones, often absent from pretreatment blood, expanded after pembrolizumab and then contracted.

Assay: immunoSEQ multiplex PCR; the TCRdb copy retains only in-frame clones and omits some. The sample includes about 120,000 clones, 70% to 80% seen only once; the top ten take 4.5% to 5.5%. V was pared by 3 bases and J by 8 bases, with 6 bases of the junction left unmatched. The V gene's germline CDR1 is SEHNR and CDR2 FQNEAQ (reference sequence). The length of the CDR3 is 13 residues. The sequences come from peripheral blood, collected approximately 64 weeks after starting pembrolizumab. This sequence was found in an adult with mismatch repair-deficient cancer. J is TRBJ1-2 and V is TRBV7-9, with 7 bases fitting TRBD1. CDR3 sequence reads: CASSFSTGTGYTF. In nucleotides, the CDR3 is TGTGCCAGCAGCTTTTCGACAGGGACCGGCTACACCTTC.